A selection of T cell receptor beta chains follows, all from one sample in a study of patients and donors after allogeneic stem cell transplantation. TCRdb used MiXCR to reprocess the RT-PCR reads, holding one entry per CDR3 protein. This sample has 200,000 to 250,000 distinct CDR3 sequences; roughly 13% occur once, and the top ten carry around 10%. Sequences were obtained from blood, either unsorted or a sorted T cell fraction (not recorded which). These receptors all stem from a human donor who was either an allogeneic HSCT recipient or a stem cell or donor lymphocyte infusion donor (not recorded which). It is not recorded whose cells these are; they may come from a transplant donor. CDR3s include the opening cysteine and the closing phenylalanine or tryptophan. The order of the fields is D gene, clone size, CDR3 length, V gene, J gene, CDR3 protein. The D gene is left open where the match is weak. Clone size is given for some rows only: seen once, a few or many times, or a class if the clone is expanded.

d_gene: .
abundance: once
len: 14
v_gene: TRBV5-6
j_gene: TRBJ2-1
CDR3aa: CASSLLIFSNEQFF

d_gene: .
abundance: .
len: 14
v_gene: TRBV19
j_gene: TRBJ2-1
CDR3aa: CASSLRPGSDEQFF

d_gene: .
abundance: many
len: 16
v_gene: TRBV27
j_gene: TRBJ1-5
CDR3aa: CASSPRPIGDNQPQHF

d_gene: .
abundance: .
len: 15
v_gene: TRBV4-3
j_gene: TRBJ1-2
CDR3aa: CASSPWAQANYGYTF

d_gene: .
abundance: .
len: 15
v_gene: TRBV6-2/TRBV6-3
j_gene: TRBJ2-1
CDR3aa: CASTHTGISYNEQFF

d_gene: .
abundance: .
len: 15
v_gene: TRBV5-1
j_gene: TRBJ1-3
CDR3aa: CASSLAGGLGNTIYF

d_gene: .
abundance: many
len: 15
v_gene: TRBV12-3/TRBV12-4
j_gene: TRBJ2-1
CDR3aa: CASSLAFGANNEQFF

d_gene: TRBD2
abundance: .
len: 13
v_gene: TRBV6-1
j_gene: TRBJ2-1
CDR3aa: CASRGLPNNEQFF

d_gene: .
abundance: once
len: 13
v_gene: TRBV12-5
j_gene: TRBJ2-5
CDR3aa: CASGSGLQETQYF

d_gene: .
abundance: once
len: 14
v_gene: TRBV5-4
j_gene: TRBJ1-6
CDR3aa: CASSFFGGHSPLHF

d_gene: .
abundance: few
len: 15
v_gene: TRBV20-1
j_gene: TRBJ2-3
CDR3aa: CSARLPGLLTDTQYF

d_gene: .
abundance: .
len: 15
v_gene: TRBV14
j_gene: TRBJ1-3
CDR3aa: CASSQDPGTGNTIYF

d_gene: .
abundance: .
len: 11
v_gene: TRBV6-5
j_gene: TRBJ2-1
CDR3aa: CASKGVDEQFF

d_gene: .
abundance: many
len: 14
v_gene: TRBV2
j_gene: TRBJ1-1
CDR3aa: CASSIQRMNTEAFF

d_gene: TRBD2
abundance: many
len: 17
v_gene: TRBV10-3
j_gene: TRBJ2-3
CDR3aa: CAISESRGSGVTDTQYF

d_gene: .
abundance: .
len: 14
v_gene: TRBV2
j_gene: TRBJ2-5
CDR3aa: CAGRGGAAQETQYF

d_gene: .
abundance: .
len: 18
v_gene: TRBV5-1
j_gene: TRBJ1-2
CDR3aa: CASSWDSSGRTLNYGYTF

d_gene: TRBD1
abundance: .
len: 16
v_gene: TRBV20-1
j_gene: TRBJ1-6
CDR3aa: CSARGQGDLSNSPLHF

d_gene: .
abundance: .
len: 17
v_gene: TRBV4-2
j_gene: TRBJ1-2
CDR3aa: CASSQRVGLGGNYGYTF

d_gene: .
abundance: many
len: 14
v_gene: TRBV15
j_gene: TRBJ1-3
CDR3aa: CATSRESEGNTIYF

d_gene: .
abundance: many
len: 14
v_gene: TRBV5-6
j_gene: TRBJ2-7
CDR3aa: CASSSAFQGYEQYF

d_gene: .
abundance: few
len: 13
v_gene: TRBV12-3/TRBV12-4
j_gene: TRBJ1-1
CDR3aa: CASTETGGRGAFF

d_gene: .
abundance: many
len: 14
v_gene: TRBV27
j_gene: TRBJ1-5
CDR3aa: CASSFGQFNQPQHF

d_gene: .
abundance: few
len: 14
v_gene: TRBV7-3
j_gene: TRBJ2-1
CDR3aa: CASSPYRESNEQFF

d_gene: .
abundance: .
len: 14
v_gene: TRBV7-6
j_gene: TRBJ2-7
CDR3aa: CASSLGAGEGEQYF

d_gene: .
abundance: few
len: 13
v_gene: TRBV2
j_gene: TRBJ2-5
CDR3aa: CASSEAGMGTQYF

d_gene: TRBD2
abundance: many
len: 15
v_gene: TRBV18
j_gene: TRBJ2-2
CDR3aa: CASSPGLSGSGELFF

d_gene: TRBD1
abundance: .
len: 13
v_gene: TRBV6-6
j_gene: TRBJ2-3
CDR3aa: CASSVDRGDTQYF

d_gene: .
abundance: many
len: 16
v_gene: TRBV28
j_gene: TRBJ2-5
CDR3aa: CASSPPGEIPSETQYF

d_gene: .
abundance: many
len: 11
v_gene: TRBV18
j_gene: TRBJ2-3
CDR3aa: CASSPADTQYF

d_gene: .
abundance: .
len: 13
v_gene: TRBV3-1
j_gene: TRBJ2-5
CDR3aa: CASSSMGRETQYF

d_gene: .
abundance: .
len: 15
v_gene: TRBV5-1
j_gene: TRBJ1-3
CDR3aa: CASSLAHGAGNTIYF

d_gene: .
abundance: many
len: 15
v_gene: TRBV4-1
j_gene: TRBJ2-1
CDR3aa: CASSPGQLSYNEQFF

d_gene: TRBD2
abundance: many
len: 15
v_gene: TRBV12-3/TRBV12-4
j_gene: TRBJ2-1
CDR3aa: CASSFSVAGGREQFF

d_gene: .
abundance: few
len: 14
v_gene: TRBV5-8
j_gene: TRBJ2-2
CDR3aa: CASSLRRSTGELFF

d_gene: TRBD2
abundance: .
len: 18
v_gene: TRBV2
j_gene: TRBJ2-1
CDR3aa: CASSPLRQAGRARDEQFF

d_gene: .
abundance: many
len: 12
v_gene: TRBV25-1
j_gene: TRBJ1-5
CDR3aa: CASSVGYQPQHF

d_gene: TRBD1
abundance: .
len: 17
v_gene: TRBV6-5
j_gene: TRBJ1-5
CDR3aa: CASSYETGASGNQPQHF

d_gene: TRBD1
abundance: many
len: 16
v_gene: TRBV12-3/TRBV12-4
j_gene: TRBJ2-2
CDR3aa: CASRNPGQGDTGELFF